The source of this TCR beta chain is a study of shared clonotypes between healthy human individuals. Whole-study context: Donors were a couple of women and a few men aged 18 to 49. CD4 naive cells filled three plates per donor, CD4 memory three, CD8 naive two and CD8 memory one.

CDR1 SGHRS and CDR2 YFSETQ come from the germline V gene. This CDR3 is built from 15 residues. V was cut by 4 bases and J by 8 bases, with 18 bases left in between. General study results and limits: Clonotype sharing among the donors was expected to vary with sequencing depth.

Each PCR replicate from the sorted subsets contained 150 to 200 ng DNA, which is 25,000 to 30,000 T cell genomes. Clones were sequenced by immunoSEQ multiplex PCR, and TCRdb holds only the in-frame ones, with some missing. Here the sample spans about 2.4 million clones, over 85% being singletons. As for this clone: Its antigen is unidentified.

This TCR was sampled from a man aged 18 to 30 in good health. Some clones in this sample may be carry-over from other donors' samples. The sample was naive CD4+ T cells from PBMCs. This sample's subset: CD45RA+ positively selected. The chain joins TRBV5-1 to TRBJ1-4; TRBD1 is a possible D gene (6 bases). The CDR3 loop is CASSPGPSGEEKLFF. CDR3 sequence (DNA): TGCGCCAGCAGCCCGGGGCCTTCAGGGGAGGAAAAACTGTTTTTT.